These 10 T cell receptor beta chains originate from one sample sequenced in a study of T-cell reconstitution after alpha-beta-depleted transplantation in children. As it was prepared, the TCRbeta library received unique molecular identifiers. One entry per CDR3 protein, called by TCRdb with MiXCR from the PCR reads. The repertoire holds about 900,000 distinct CDR3 sequences, with about 29% as singletons. The sample was PBMCs, mostly from graft donor cells, taken 360 days after TCRalphabeta/CD19-depleted stem cell transplant. The source is a boy in the first two years of life who had a stem cell transplant for SCID, so the T cells may come from the graft donor.

The CDR3 protein is CASSFREGGGNTEAFF. In DNA form, the CDR3 reads TGTGCCAGCAGTTTTCGGGAAGGGGGCGGTAACACTGAAGCTTTCTTT. The chain recombines TRBV12-3 or TRBV12-4 with TRBJ1-1; 7 bases line up with TRBD1. This CDR3 comprises 16 residues. V lost 3 bases and J lost 2; bases outside the gene matches: 9.

V is TRBV24-1 and J is TRBJ2-3; 8 bases are a match to TRBD1. The germline CDR1 and CDR2 sequences are KGHDR and SFDVKD. The V segment lost 3 bases and the J segment 5 bases; nucleotides outside the gene matches: 9. The CDR3 extends over 16 amino acids. DNA for the CDR3: TGTGCCACCAGTGATCTCCGGGCAGGGGGCTTAGATACGCAGTATTTT. Its protein product is CATSDLRAGGLDTQYF.

This clonotype came up many times. The V and J genes are TRBV7-2 and TRBJ2-5; D is ambiguous. Per germline, CDR1 SGHTA and CDR2 FQGNSA. Trimming stripped 5 bases from V and 5 bases from J, with 9 bases between. This CDR3 has 12 residues. The CDR3: CASSRPLETQYF. In DNA, the CDR3 is TGTGCCAGCAGCCGACCATTGGAGACCCAGTACTTC.

The chain couples TRBV2 to TRBJ2-1, with D perhaps being TRBD1 or TRBD2 (5 bases each). CDR1 and CDR2 from the germline V gene are SNHLY and FYNNEI. The CDR3 extends over 12 amino acids. Trimming stripped 5 bases from V and 9 bases from J, with 11 bases between. In nucleotides, the CDR3 is TGTGCCAGCAGTTGGCCTGGGGGTGAGCAGTTCTTC. It codes for CASSWPGGEQFF.

This clonotype was found once. V is TRBV9 and J is TRBJ1-2, with D uncertain. Trimming removed 4 bases at V and 1 base at J, with 14 bases between. In germline, CDR1 is SGDLS, CDR2 YYNGEE. The CDR3 runs 15 residues. The CDR3 nucleotides are TGTGCCAGCAGCCGGGAGACCTCTCTTAACTATGGCTACACCTTC. It codes for CASSRETSLNYGYTF.

The sample holds a few counts of this clonotype. The chain has TRBV12-3 or TRBV12-4 and TRBJ2-5, with unresolved D. The V end was cut by 5 bases, the J end by 2 bases, with 15 bases between. The CDR3 covers 15 residues. CDR3 in amino acids: CASSPRSAEQETQYF. The CDR3 bases are TGTGCCAGCAGTCCCCGGTCAGCTGAACAAGAGACCCAGTACTTC.

The rearrangement uses TRBV4-2 and TRBJ1-4; D is undetermined. Between the trimmed V and J ends, which lost 0 bases and 5 bases, there was a span of 10 bases. CDR1 is LGHNA and CDR2 is YNFKEQ in the germline V gene. The CDR3 extends over 15 amino acids. The CDR3 loop is CASSQDVDENEKLFF. CDR3 coding DNA: TGTGCCAGCAGCCAAGATGTGGACGAAAATGAAAAACTGTTTTTT.

The V and J genes are TRBV20-1 and TRBJ1-5, with 10 bases that match TRBD1. Trimming cost V 3 bases and J 8 bases; bases outside gene matches: 7. The length of the CDR3 is 14 residues. CDR1 and CDR2 (germline): DFQATT, SNEGSKA (reference sequence). In nucleotides, the CDR3 is TGCAGTGCTAGCCGGGACAGGGGTGAGGAGCCCCAGCATTTT. Its protein is CSASRDRGEEPQHF.

This clonotype was observed a few times. The rearrangement joins TRBV7-7 to TRBJ2-7, with D possibly called TRBD1 or TRBD2 (5 bases each). From germline, CDR1 is SSHAT and CDR2 FNYEAQ (reference sequence). The CDR3 runs 15 residues. Trimming took off 10 bases at V and 5 bases at J, with 24 bases between the two ends. The CDR3 DNA reads TGTGCCAACTCCGGACACGACCGGAGGAAGGACGAGCAGTACTTC. Encoded protein: CANSGHDRRKDEQYF.

V gene TRBV10-3 combines with J gene TRBJ2-7, with D perhaps TRBD1 (6 bases). Trimming removed 0 bases at V and 1 base at J, with 10 bases between. CDR3 length equals 15 residues. CDR1 is ENHRY and CDR2 is SYGVKD in the germline V gene. CDR3 nucleotide sequence: TGTGCCATCAGTGAGTCGACAGGCCTATCCTACGAGCAGTACTTC. It encodes CAISESTGLSYEQYF.